This TCR beta chain was sequenced in a study of T-cell memory formation after mild COVID-19. Study outcomes and limitations: Largely, contracting CD4+ clones fell within CM and EM, and contracting CD8+ clones within EMRA.

From 5'RACE with constant-segment primers came TCR alpha and TCR beta cDNA libraries that carried sample barcodes and UMIs. One entry per CDR3 protein results from TCRdb running MiXCR on the 5' RACE reads. Seen here are 300,000 to 350,000 distinct CDR3 sequences, roughly 13% observed once, and the top ten hold roughly 20%. The table lists this clonotype with a few counts. Its target is not known. The length of the CDR3 is 13 residues. V lost 4 bases, J lost 8 bases, and 8 bases stayed unmatched. Germline assignment: CDR1 SGHRS and CDR2 YFSETQ. The origin of this receptor is a man aged 18 to 29 who had mild COVID-19 (a few samples of this study predate the infection). Cell type and time point are not known. This chain uses TRBV5-1 with TRBJ1-1; 7 bases are a match to TRBD1. Sequenced sample: PBMCs or a T cell subset sorted from them (not recorded which). The CDR3 DNA is TGCGCCAGCAGCGACGAGGGGGCTCGCGAAGCTTTCTTT. It specifies CASSDEGAREAFF.